This entry describes one T cell receptor (beta chain). Its antigen is unidentified. The data stem from a study of identifying expanded T cells in peripheral blood. The study's findings and limits: Differentially abundant clones: approximately 1.3 between replicates, about 15 at around 14 days, around 20 at four.

V lost 2 bases and J lost 2; bases outside the gene matches: 7. This CDR3 is built from 16 residues. The germline gives CDR1 SGHDT, CDR2 YYEEEE. Libraries were prepared by immunoSEQ multiplex PCR; TCRdb keeps only in-frame clonotypes and omits some of them. The sample yields roughly 84,000 clones, 70% to 90% seen once. This TCR was sampled from a person aged 18 to 75 in good health. Specimen: blood. J is TRBJ2-3 and V is TRBV5-6, with 8 bases matching TRBD2. The CDR3 loop is CASSFPSLAVTDTQYF. For the CDR3, the DNA is TGTGCCAGCAGCTTCCCCTCACTAGCGGTCACAGATACGCAGTATTTT.